This TCR beta chain was recovered during a study of neurological immune-mediated disorders. cDNA synthesis was performed by 5'RACE with 10-nucleotide random UMIs. Every sequencing run returned over 160 million TCR-beta sequences, which were derived from 15-18 subjects. TCRdb used MiXCR to reprocess the 5' RACE reads, holding one entry per CDR3 protein. The sample records some 16,000 distinct CDR3 sequences, about 9% being singletons. This clonotype has a count of ten or more. The germline gives CDR1 SGHTA, CDR2 FQGNSA. V trimming: 1 base; J trimming: 4 bases; junction bases outside the gene matches: 8. The CDR3 runs to 16 residues.

The source material was CD8+ T cells from blood. This clonotype originated in a man between 45 and 60 years old in good health. The chain links TRBV7-2 to TRBJ2-5; 8 bases are shared with TRBD2. The CDR3 coding sequence is TGTGCCAGCAGCTTAGTGGCGGGAGGTGCCACAGAGACCCAGTACTTC. Its translation: CASSLVAGGATETQYF. Supplemented by reference TRBV7-2 and TRBJ2-5, the full variable domain reads GAGVSQSPSNKVTEKGKDVELRCDPISGHTALYWYRQSLGQGLEFLIYFQGNSAPDKSGLPSDRFSAERTGGSVSTLTIQRTQQEDSAVYLCASSLVAGGATETQYFGPGTRLLVL.